This T cell receptor beta chain appears in the sequencing data of a study of blood T cells in healthy people across ages. Then a second PCR, running about 7 to 11 cycles, was carried out with a sample-barcoded 5' primer and a J-beta primer mix. MiXCR was run by TCRdb on the 5' RACE reads, yielding one entry per CDR3 protein. The sample lists about 720,000 distinct CDR3 sequences, roughly 20% occurring once. Germline CDR1 is SQVTM and CDR2 is ANQGSEA. There are 14 residues in the CDR3. V dropped 6 bases and J dropped 4 bases, with 18 bases sitting between them. General study results and limits: Comparison with aged donors showed that long-lived donors had more naive CD4+ cells and higher diversity.

Notes on this clonotype: What it binds is not known.

Specimen: blood. The chain recombines TRBV29-1 with TRBJ1-1, with D possibly being TRBD1 (5 bases). This receptor was taken from a man between 65 and 85 years old in good health. CDR3 sequence (DNA): TGCAGCGTCGACCAGGGCCGCGTGGGCACTGAAGCTTTCTTT. Its translation: CSVDQGRVGTEAFF.